One sample yielded the 26 T cell receptor beta chains listed below, sequenced in a study of graft-versus-host responses after intestinal transplantation. Sequencing was performed with immunoSEQ multiplex PCR; in TCRdb, only in-frame clones are kept and a portion is missing. Of approximately 37,000 clones listed, around 92% are singletons. The sequenced sample was PBMCs, obtained about nine months after transplant. Receptors originate from a human patient who received an intestinal transplant, so some T cells may come from the graft donor.

This chain links TRBV15 with TRBJ1-2; TRBD1 is a possible D gene (6 bases). Germline values: CDR1 LNHNV, CDR2 YYDKDF (reference sequence). The CDR3 loop spans 16 amino acids. The V and J ends lost 0 bases and 2 bases respectively, with 13 bases between them. CDR3 sequence reads: CATSRDYTGTNYGYTF. CDR3 DNA: TGTGCCACCAGCAGAGATTATACCGGGACAAACTATGGCTACACCTTC.

This clone was seen only once. The DNA of the CDR3 is TGTGCCAGCAGTGAATTGGGGTTCTATAGCAATCAGCCCCAGCATTTT. This sequence encodes CASSELGFYSNQPQHF. The V and J genes are TRBV6-1 and TRBJ1-5, with D hard to call. Germline V gene lookup returns CDR1 MNHNS and CDR2 SASEGT. The CDR3 is 16 amino acids. Trimming stripped 2 bases from V and 0 bases from J, with 11 bases between.

The chain uses TRBV19 and TRBJ1-2, with TRBD1 as a possible D gene (5 bases). The CDR3 is 11 residues long. V dropped 7 bases and J dropped 4 bases, with 7 bases sitting between them. The V gene's germline CDR1 is LNHDA and CDR2 SQIVND (reference sequence). The CDR3 DNA follows: TGTGCCAGTACTCAGGGCTATGGCTACACCTTC. Translating gives CASTQGYGYTF.

Only a few counts were recorded for this clone. The chain is built from TRBV10-3 and TRBJ1-3, with TRBD1 matching over 8 bases. The CDR3 covers 14 residues. CDR1 ENHRY and CDR2 SYGVKD come from the germline V gene. V gave up 5 bases and J gave up 1 base; unmatched junction bases: 1. CDR3 bases: TGTGCCATCAGTACAGGGGGATCTGGAAACACCATATATTTT. Translated, it gives CAISTGGSGNTIYF.

This chain joins TRBV5-1 and TRBJ2-3; D is uncertain. V was pared by 3 bases and J by 1 base, with 9 bases between. Germline-derived CDR1 and CDR2 are SGHRS and YFSETQ. The CDR3 is made up of 14 amino acids. The CDR3 DNA is TGCGCCAGCAGCTGGAATGGGGGCACAGATACGCAGTATTTT. Amino acid sequence: CASSWNGGTDTQYF.

The gene calls are TRBV29-1 and TRBJ2-1; D call uncertain. In germline, CDR1 is SQVTM, CDR2 ANQGSEA. CDR3 length: 13 amino acids. V lost 5 bases, J lost 0 bases, and 8 bases lay in between. CDR3 loop: CSVRTSSYNEQFF. In nucleotides, the CDR3 is TGCAGCGTTCGAACGAGCTCCTACAATGAGCAGTTCTTC.

This sequence joins TRBV5-1 and TRBJ1-4; D might be TRBD1 (5 bases). Deletions cut 4 bases from V and 5 bases from J, with 12 bases between. The CDR3 contains 14 residues. Germline assignment: CDR1 SGHRS and CDR2 YFSETQ. The CDR3 nucleotides read TGCGCCAGCAGCCCGGGGGGACGGAATGAAAAACTGTTTTTT. As protein: CASSPGGRNEKLFF.

The V gene is TRBV11-2, the J gene TRBJ1-2; D may be TRBD1 (5 bases). The CDR3 sequence is 15 residues long. Germline V CDR1 and CDR2: SGHAT, FQNNGV. Trimming cost V 5 bases and J 4 bases, with 17 bases left between them. Here the CDR3 reads CASSTSAGLSYGYTF. In DNA, the CDR3 is TGTGCCAGCAGCACTAGCGCAGGGCTATCCTATGGCTACACCTTC. The complete variable domain, with remaining parts taken from reference TRBV11-2 and TRBJ1-2, reads EAGVAQSPRYKIIEKRQSVAFWCNPISGHATLYWYQQILGQGPKLLIQFQNNGVVDDSQLPKDRFSAERLKGVDSTLKIQPAKLEDSAVYLCASSTSAGLSYGYTFGSGTRLTVV.

This chain links TRBV13 with TRBJ2-1; D is perhaps TRBD1 (6 bases). Deletions cut 5 bases from V and 6 bases from J, with 11 bases between. The CDR3 is 13 amino acids. Germline-derived CDR1 and CDR2 are PRHDT and FYEKMQ (reference sequence). CDR3: CASSPGHLNEQFF. The CDR3 bases are TGTGCCAGCAGCCCGGGACACCTCAATGAGCAGTTCTTC.

CDR3 amino acids: CASSLGQGAYEQYF. CDR3 DNA sequence: TGTGCCAGCAGCTTGGGCCAAGGGGCCTACGAGCAGTACTTC. V gene TRBV5-6 combines with J gene TRBJ2-5, with a tentative D call TRBD1 (5 bases). The assigned J gene may be wrong: the sequence end matches TRBJ2-7 better. The germline CDR1 and CDR2 sequences are SGHDT and YYEEEE. The CDR3 has 14 amino acids.

With regard to this clone: Without the conserved terminal phenylalanine or tryptophan, this CDR3 likely stems from a read error. The V call is TRBV5-1, the J call TRBJ1-2; D gene uncertain. CDR3 size: 14 residues. The germline CDR1 and CDR2 sequences are SGHRS and YFSETQ. Trimming shortened V by 4 bases and J by 6 bases, and 16 bases separated the two germline ends. The CDR3 loop is CASSADPSTDGYTI. CDR3 DNA sequence: TGCGCCAGCAGCGCGGACCCCTCTACGGATGGCTACACCATC.

CDR3 in amino acids: CASSLQAIWGQPQHF. In nucleotides, the CDR3 is TGTGCCAGCAGCTTGCAGGCGATATGGGGCCAGCCCCAGCATTTT. The genes are TRBV5-6 and TRBJ1-5; a possible D gene is TRBD1 (5 bases). Germline V gene lookup returns CDR1 SGHDT and CDR2 YYEEEE. The V gene lost 1 base and the J gene lost 7 bases, with 15 bases spanning the gap. The CDR3 is made up of 15 amino acids.

The V and J genes are TRBV13 and TRBJ2-7; 7 nucleotides match TRBD2. Germline V gene sequence: CDR1 PRHDT, CDR2 FYEKMQ (reference sequence). Trimming took 5 bases from V and 3 from J; bases not matched to a gene: 10. CDR3 length: 15 amino acids. CDR3 DNA: TGTGCCAGCAGCCCGTTGGGGCTAGCGGACTACGAGCAGTACTTC. The encoded protein is CASSPLGLADYEQYF.

About this clone itself: Other DNA sequences from this sample encode an identical CDR3 as well. CDR3 region: CASSVAGNYGYTF. CDR3 nucleotide sequence: TGTGCCAGCAGCGTTGCCGGTAACTATGGCTACACCTTC. The chain joins TRBV9 to TRBJ1-2; D gene uncertain. V was trimmed by 2 bases and J by 1 base, leaving 6 bases between them. The length of the CDR3 is 13 residues. CDR1 is SGDLS, CDR2 YYNGEE, per germline.

The V and J genes are TRBV7-2 and TRBJ2-3; tentative D call: TRBD2 (5 bases). Per germline, CDR1 SGHTA and CDR2 FQGNSA. The CDR3 contains 14 residues. Trimming shortened V by 6 bases and J by 2 bases, and 12 bases separated the two germline ends. In DNA form, the CDR3 reads TGTGCCAGCAGGCTAGCCTCGTTCACAGATACGCAGTATTTT. This sequence encodes CASRLASFTDTQYF.

This chain joins TRBV5-1 and TRBJ2-5; 9 bases fit TRBD1. Germline trimming cut 4 bases from V and 4 bases from J; bases unmatched to any gene: 8. The V gene's germline CDR1 is SGHRS and CDR2 YFSETQ. This CDR3 is 15 amino acids long. DNA for the CDR3: TGCGCCAGCAGCGGCGGAACAGGGGGCGGAGAGACCCAGTACTTC. Protein: CASSGGTGGGETQYF.

This chain links TRBV5-8 with TRBJ1-2; TRBD1 matches at 8 bases. Germline V gene sequence: CDR1 SGHTS, CDR2 YDEGEE. V was pared by 3 bases and J by 9 bases, with 10 bases of the junction left unmatched. This CDR3 has 14 amino acids. The DNA of the CDR3 is TGTGCCAGCAGCTCCGGGACAGGCCCAAGCAGCTACACCTTC. Amino acids: CASSSGTGPSSYTF.

The rearrangement uses TRBV2 and TRBJ2-1, with 9 bases lining up with TRBD2. The CDR3 has 17 residues. With 6 bases clipped from V and 4 bases from J, the junction kept 13 bases outside the gene matches. Germline V lookup: CDR1 SNHLY, CDR2 FYNNEI. The CDR3 DNA reads TGTGCCAGCAGCTACTCCCCCGCTAGCGGGGTTTACAATGAGCAGTTCTTC. This gives the protein CASSYSPASGVYNEQFF.

The chain combines TRBV13 with TRBJ1-1, with a tentative D call TRBD1 (6 bases). Germline loops: CDR1 PRHDT, CDR2 FYEKMQ (reference sequence). V gave up 3 bases and J gave up 1 base, with 9 bases separating them. The CDR3 totals 14 residues. The CDR3 is CASSFAGANTEAFF. CDR3 nucleotides: TGTGCCAGCAGCTTCGCAGGGGCGAACACTGAAGCTTTCTTT.

This chain joins TRBV10-3 and TRBJ1-2; 9 bases align to TRBD1. The CDR3 has 12 residues. With 8 bases clipped from V and 8 bases from J, the junction kept 6 bases outside the gene matches. Germline V gene sequence: CDR1 ENHRY, CDR2 SYGVKD. The CDR3 here is CAIPGTGKGYTF. As DNA, the CDR3 is TGTGCCATCCCCGGGACAGGGAAAGGCTACACCTTC.

This chain connects TRBV15 to TRBJ2-3; 8 positions match TRBD1. The ends lost 3 bases at V and 3 bases at J; junction bases unmatched: 5. The CDR3 length is 15 residues. In germline, CDR1 is LNHNV, CDR2 YYDKDF (reference sequence). The CDR3 region is CATSRGGQATDTQYF. The CDR3 DNA is TGTGCCACCAGCAGGGGGGGACAGGCGACAGATACGCAGTATTTT.

The chain recombines TRBV18 with TRBJ2-5; D unresolved. The CDR3 loop spans 13 amino acids. The germline V gene has CDR1 KGHSH and CDR2 LQKENI. V lost 2 bases and J lost 5, with 9 bases in between. The CDR3 DNA reads TGTGCCAGCTCACCAAGGGCCTGGGAGACCCAGTACTTC. Its protein is CASSPRAWETQYF. The variable domain in full, with the rest retrieved from reference TRBV18 and TRBJ2-5, is NAGVMQNPRHLVRRRGQEARLRCSPMKGHSHVYWYRQLPEEGLKFMVYLQKENIIDESGMPKERFSAEFPKEGPSILRIQQVVRGDSAAYFCASSPRAWETQYFGPGTRLLVL.

The CDR3 spells CATGQGQETQYF. The CDR3 coding sequence is TGTGCCACCGGACAGGGACAAGAGACCCAGTACTTC. The chain recombines TRBV6-6 with TRBJ2-5; 8 nucleotides agree with TRBD1. J was trimmed by 2 bases and V by 10 bases; bases with no gene match: 3. The CDR3 consists of 12 residues. Germline CDR1 and CDR2: MNHNY and SVGAGI (reference sequence).

Comments on this clone: Other nucleotide sequences in the sample specify the same CDR3. This sequence joins TRBV18 and TRBJ1-1; no definite D call. The germline CDR1 and CDR2 sequences are KGHSH and LQKENI. Trimming removed 2 bases at V and 1 base at J, with 5 bases between. The CDR3 runs 13 residues. The CDR3 sequence: CASSPGQNTEAFF. The CDR3 region has the DNA TGTGCCAGCTCACCAGGTCAGAACACTGAAGCTTTCTTT. The variable domain in full, completed from reference TRBV18 and TRBJ1-1, reads NAGVMQNPRHLVRRRGQEARLRCSPMKGHSHVYWYRQLPEEGLKFMVYLQKENIIDESGMPKERFSAEFPKEGPSILRIQQVVRGDSAAYFCASSPGQNTEAFFGQGTRLTVV.

V and J are TRBV11-3 and TRBJ2-5; possibly TRBD1 for D (5 bases). The germline V and J ends were trimmed by 4 bases and 2 bases, with 8 bases remaining between them. This CDR3 is 13 amino acids long. Germline V lookup: CDR1 SGHNT, CDR2 YENEEA. CDR3 nucleotide sequence: TGTGCCAGCAGCTCACACAGGCAAGAGACCCAGTACTTC. Translating it yields CASSSHRQETQYF.

The DNA of the CDR3 is TGTGCCAGCAGCTACCTGGTTGCGCGGAATGAGCAGTTCTTC. It yields the protein CASSYLVARNEQFF. The chain has TRBV7-9 and TRBJ2-1, with no clear D. The CDR3 runs to 14 residues. V was shortened by 4 bases and J by 7 bases, with 14 bases between the two germline ends. The germline V gene encodes CDR1 SEHNR and CDR2 FQNEAQ (reference sequence).